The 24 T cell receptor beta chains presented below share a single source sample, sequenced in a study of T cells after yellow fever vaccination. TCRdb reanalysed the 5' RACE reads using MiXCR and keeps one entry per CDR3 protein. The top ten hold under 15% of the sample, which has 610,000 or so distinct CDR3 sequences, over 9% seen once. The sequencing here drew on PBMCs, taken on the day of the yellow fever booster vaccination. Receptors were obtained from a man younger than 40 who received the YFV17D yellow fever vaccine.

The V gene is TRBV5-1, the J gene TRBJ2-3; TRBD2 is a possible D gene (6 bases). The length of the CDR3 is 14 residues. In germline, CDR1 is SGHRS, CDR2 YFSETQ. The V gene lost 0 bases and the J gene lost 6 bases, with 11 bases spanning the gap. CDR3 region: CASSLGGAPDTQYF. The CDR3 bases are TGCGCCAGCAGCTTGGGCGGGGCCCCGGATACGCAGTATTTT.

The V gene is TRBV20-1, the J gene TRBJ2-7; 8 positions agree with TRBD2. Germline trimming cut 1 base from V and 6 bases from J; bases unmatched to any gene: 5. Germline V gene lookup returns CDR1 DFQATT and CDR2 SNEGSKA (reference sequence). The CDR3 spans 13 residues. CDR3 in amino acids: CSARAGGPGEQYF. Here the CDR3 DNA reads TGCAGTGCTAGAGCGGGAGGGCCTGGCGAGCAGTACTTC.

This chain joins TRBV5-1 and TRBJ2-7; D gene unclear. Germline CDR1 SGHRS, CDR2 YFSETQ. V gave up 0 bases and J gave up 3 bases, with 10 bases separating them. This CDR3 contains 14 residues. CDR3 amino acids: CASSLGQADYEQYF. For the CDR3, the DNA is TGCGCCAGCAGCTTGGGGCAGGCCGACTACGAGCAGTACTTC.

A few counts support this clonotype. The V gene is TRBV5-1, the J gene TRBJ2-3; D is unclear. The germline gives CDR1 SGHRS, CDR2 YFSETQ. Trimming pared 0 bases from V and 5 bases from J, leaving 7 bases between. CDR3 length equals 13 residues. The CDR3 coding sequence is TGCGCCAGCAGCTTGGCACCTAAAGATACGCAGTATTTT. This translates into CASSLAPKDTQYF.

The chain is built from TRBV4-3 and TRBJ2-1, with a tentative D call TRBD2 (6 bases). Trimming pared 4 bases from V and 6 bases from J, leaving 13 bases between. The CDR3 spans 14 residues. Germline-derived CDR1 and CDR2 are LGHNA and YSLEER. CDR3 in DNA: TGCGCCAGCAGCCCTCGGCGGGGACCCAATGAGCAGTTCTTC. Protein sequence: CASSPRRGPNEQFF.

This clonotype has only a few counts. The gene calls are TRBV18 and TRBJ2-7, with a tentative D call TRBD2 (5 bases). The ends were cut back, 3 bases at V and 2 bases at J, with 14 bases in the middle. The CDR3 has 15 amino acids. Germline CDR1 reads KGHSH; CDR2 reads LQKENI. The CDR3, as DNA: TGTGCCAGCTCACCCGGAGCGGAAAAAGCCTACGAGCAGTACTTC. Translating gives CASSPGAEKAYEQYF.

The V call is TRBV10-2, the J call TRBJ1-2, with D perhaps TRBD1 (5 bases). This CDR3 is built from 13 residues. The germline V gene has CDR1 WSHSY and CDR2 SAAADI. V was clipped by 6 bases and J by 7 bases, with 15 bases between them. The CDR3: CASSFRDPIGYTF. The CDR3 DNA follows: TGCGCCAGCAGCTTCCGGGACCCAATTGGCTACACCTTC.

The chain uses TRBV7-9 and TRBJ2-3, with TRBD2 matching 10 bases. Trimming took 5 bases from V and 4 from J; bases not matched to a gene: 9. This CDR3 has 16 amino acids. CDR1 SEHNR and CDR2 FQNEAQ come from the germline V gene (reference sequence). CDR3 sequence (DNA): TGTGCCAGCAGCCCTAACTTAGCGGGAGGATCAGATACGCAGTATTTT. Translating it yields CASSPNLAGGSDTQYF.

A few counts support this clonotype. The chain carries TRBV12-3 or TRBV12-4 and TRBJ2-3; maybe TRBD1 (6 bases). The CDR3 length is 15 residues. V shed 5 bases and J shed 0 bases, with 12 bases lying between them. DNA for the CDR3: TGTGCCAGCAGTCTCAGACAGGCTAGCACAGATACGCAGTATTTT. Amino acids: CASSLRQASTDTQYF.

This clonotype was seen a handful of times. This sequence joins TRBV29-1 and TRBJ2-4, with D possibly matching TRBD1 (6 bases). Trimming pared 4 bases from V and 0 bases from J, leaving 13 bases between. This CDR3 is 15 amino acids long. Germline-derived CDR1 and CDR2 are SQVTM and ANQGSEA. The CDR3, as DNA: TGCAGCGTTGCTCTGGGGACACTAGCCAAAAACATTCAGTACTTC. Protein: CSVALGTLAKNIQYF.

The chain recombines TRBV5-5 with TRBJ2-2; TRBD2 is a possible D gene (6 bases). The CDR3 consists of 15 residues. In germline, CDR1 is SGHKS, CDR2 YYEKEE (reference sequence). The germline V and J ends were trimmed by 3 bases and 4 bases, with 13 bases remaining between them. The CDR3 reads CASSYTGAGTGELFF. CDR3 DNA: TGTGCCAGCAGCTATACGGGAGCGGGCACCGGGGAGCTGTTTTTT.

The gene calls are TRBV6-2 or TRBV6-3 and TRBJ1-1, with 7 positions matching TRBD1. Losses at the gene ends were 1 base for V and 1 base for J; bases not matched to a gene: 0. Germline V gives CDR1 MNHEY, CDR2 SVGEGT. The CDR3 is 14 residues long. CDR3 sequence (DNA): TGTGCCAGCAGTTACTGGACAGGGAACACTGAAGCTTTCTTT. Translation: CASSYWTGNTEAFF.

The chain's CDR3 is CASSPMDRDYGYTF. The DNA for the CDR3 is TGTGCCAGCTCACCTATGGACCGCGACTATGGCTACACCTTC. The V call is TRBV18, the J call TRBJ1-2; unclear D gene. V was trimmed by 3 bases and J by 3 bases, leaving 11 bases between them. Germline V lookup: CDR1 KGHSH, CDR2 LQKENI. The CDR3 consists of 14 residues.

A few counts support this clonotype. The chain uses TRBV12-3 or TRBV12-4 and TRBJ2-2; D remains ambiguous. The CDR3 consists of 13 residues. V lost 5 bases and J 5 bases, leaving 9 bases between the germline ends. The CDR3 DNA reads TGTGCCAGCAGTCCATGGGATACCGGGGAGCTGTTTTTT. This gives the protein CASSPWDTGELFF.

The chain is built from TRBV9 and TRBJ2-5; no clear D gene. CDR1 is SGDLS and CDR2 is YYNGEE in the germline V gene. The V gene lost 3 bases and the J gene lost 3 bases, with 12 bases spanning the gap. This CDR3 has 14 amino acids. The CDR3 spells CASSGRAWEETQYF. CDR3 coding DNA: TGTGCCAGCAGCGGCCGGGCCTGGGAAGAGACCCAGTACTTC.

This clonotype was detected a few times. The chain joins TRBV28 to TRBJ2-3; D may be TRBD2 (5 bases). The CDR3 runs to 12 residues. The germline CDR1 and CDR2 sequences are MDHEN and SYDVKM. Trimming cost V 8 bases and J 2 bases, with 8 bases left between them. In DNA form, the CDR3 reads TGTGCCAGCGGGAGCTCCACAGATACGCAGTATTTT. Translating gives CASGSSTDTQYF.

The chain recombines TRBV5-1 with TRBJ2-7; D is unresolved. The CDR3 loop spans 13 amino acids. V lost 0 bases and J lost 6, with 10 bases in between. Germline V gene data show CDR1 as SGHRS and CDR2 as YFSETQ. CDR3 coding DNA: TGCGCCAGCAGCTTGGATCCCGCAGGCGAGCAGTACTTC. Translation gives CASSLDPAGEQYF.

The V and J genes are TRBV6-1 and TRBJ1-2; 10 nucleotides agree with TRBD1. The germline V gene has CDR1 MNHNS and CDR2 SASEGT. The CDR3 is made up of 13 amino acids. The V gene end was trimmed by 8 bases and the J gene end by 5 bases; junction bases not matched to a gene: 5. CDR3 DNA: TGTGCCAGCTCCCGGGACAGGGGTTATGGCTACACCTTC. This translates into CASSRDRGYGYTF.

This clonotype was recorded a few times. CDR3 region: CASSSGSVSYEQYF. The DNA for the CDR3 is TGTGCCAGTTCTAGCGGGAGTGTATCCTACGAGCAGTACTTC. J is TRBJ2-7 and V is TRBV9; 10 positions match TRBD2. Germline V CDR1 and CDR2: SGDLS, YYNGEE. V shed 8 bases, J shed 1 base, and the junction held 6 bases outside the gene matches. The CDR3 is 14 amino acids.

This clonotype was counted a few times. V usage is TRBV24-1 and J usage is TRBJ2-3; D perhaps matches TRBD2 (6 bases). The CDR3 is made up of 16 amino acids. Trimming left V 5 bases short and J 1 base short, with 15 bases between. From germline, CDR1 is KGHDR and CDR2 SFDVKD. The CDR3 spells CATSAGTFAGTDTQYF. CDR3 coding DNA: TGTGCCACCAGTGCCGGGACTTTCGCTGGCACAGATACGCAGTATTTT.

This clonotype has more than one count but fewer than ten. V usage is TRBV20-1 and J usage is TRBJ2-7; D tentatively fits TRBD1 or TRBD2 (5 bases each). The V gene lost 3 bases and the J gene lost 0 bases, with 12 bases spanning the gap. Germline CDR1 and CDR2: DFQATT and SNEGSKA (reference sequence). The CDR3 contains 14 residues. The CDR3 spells CSASPGTASYEQYF. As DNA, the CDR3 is TGCAGTGCTAGTCCTGGGACGGCCTCCTACGAGCAGTACTTC.

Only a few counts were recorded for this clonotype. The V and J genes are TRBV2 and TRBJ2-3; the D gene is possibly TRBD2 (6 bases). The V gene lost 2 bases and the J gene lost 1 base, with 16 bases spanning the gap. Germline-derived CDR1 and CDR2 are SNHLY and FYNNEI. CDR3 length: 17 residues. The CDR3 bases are TGTGCCAGCAGTGAACGGAGCTGGGTAGCGGGCACAGATACGCAGTATTTT. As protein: CASSERSWVAGTDTQYF.

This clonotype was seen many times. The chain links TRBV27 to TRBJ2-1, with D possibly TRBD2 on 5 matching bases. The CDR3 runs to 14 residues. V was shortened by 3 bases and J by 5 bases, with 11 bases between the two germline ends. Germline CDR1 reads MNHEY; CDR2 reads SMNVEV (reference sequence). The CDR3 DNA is TGTGCCAGCAGTTTGGCCCCCGGGGACAATGAGCAGTTCTTC. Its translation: CASSLAPGDNEQFF.

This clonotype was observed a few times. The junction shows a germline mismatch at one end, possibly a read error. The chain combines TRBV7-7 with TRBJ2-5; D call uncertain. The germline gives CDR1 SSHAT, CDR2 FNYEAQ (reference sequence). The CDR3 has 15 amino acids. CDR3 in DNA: TGTGCTAGCAGACCGACGGGCTTTACGGAAGAGACCCAGTACTTC. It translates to CASRPTGFTEETQYF.